This T cell receptor (beta chain) stems from a study of blood T cell repertoires in COVID-19. Here immunoSEQ multiplex PCR was the method, and the copy in TCRdb shows in-frame clones only, minus some. Of roughly 100,000 clones listed, approximately 88% are singletons. The TCR comes from a human donor in a cohort sampled during active COVID-19. Sequencing was done on a sample of peripheral blood.

The CDR3 protein is CASSSGQATILDTQYF. CDR3 nucleotides: TGTGCCAGCAGCTCCGGACAGGCAACCATTTTGGATACGCAGTATTTT. The chain joins TRBV7-6 to TRBJ2-3; 7 nucleotides align to TRBD1. Germline CDR1 is SGHVS and CDR2 is FNYEAQ. Unmatched junction bases numbered 13, after V lost 4 bases and J lost 6 bases. The length of the CDR3 is 16 residues.